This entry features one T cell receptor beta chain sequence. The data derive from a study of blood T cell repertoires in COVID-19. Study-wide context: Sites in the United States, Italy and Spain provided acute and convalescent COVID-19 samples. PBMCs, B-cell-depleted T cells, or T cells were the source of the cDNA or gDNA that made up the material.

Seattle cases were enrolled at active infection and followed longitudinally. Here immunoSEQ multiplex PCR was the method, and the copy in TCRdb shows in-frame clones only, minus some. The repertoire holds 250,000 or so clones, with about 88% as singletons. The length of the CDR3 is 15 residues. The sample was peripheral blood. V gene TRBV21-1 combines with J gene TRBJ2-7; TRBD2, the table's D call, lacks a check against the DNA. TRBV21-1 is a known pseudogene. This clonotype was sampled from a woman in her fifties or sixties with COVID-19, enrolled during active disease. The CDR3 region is CATRCGRRVYYEQYF. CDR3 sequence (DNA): TGTGCCACCAGATGCGGGAGGAGGGTTTATTACGAGCAGTACTTC.